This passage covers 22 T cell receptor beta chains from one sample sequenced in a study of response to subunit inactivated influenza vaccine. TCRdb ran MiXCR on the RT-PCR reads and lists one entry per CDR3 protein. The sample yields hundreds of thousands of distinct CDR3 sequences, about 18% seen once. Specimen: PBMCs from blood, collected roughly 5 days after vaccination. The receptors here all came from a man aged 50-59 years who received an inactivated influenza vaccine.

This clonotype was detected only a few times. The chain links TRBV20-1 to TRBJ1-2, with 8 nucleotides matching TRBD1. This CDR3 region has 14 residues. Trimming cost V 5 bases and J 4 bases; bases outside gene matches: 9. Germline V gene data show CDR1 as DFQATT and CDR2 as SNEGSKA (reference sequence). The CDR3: CSAGQGSEGYGYTF. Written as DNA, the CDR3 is TGCAGTGCTGGACAGGGAAGTGAGGGCTATGGCTACACCTTC.

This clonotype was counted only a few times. CDR3 nucleotide sequence: TGTGCCAGCAGCCAATTGGGACTAGCGGGAGAGCTTGAGCAGTTCTTC. Its translation: CASSQLGLAGELEQFF. The chain employs TRBV14 and TRBJ2-1; 14 bases agree with TRBD2. The germline CDR1 and CDR2 sequences are SGHDN and FVKESK. CDR3 size: 16 residues. V was clipped by 2 bases and J by 9 bases; unmatched bases: 6.

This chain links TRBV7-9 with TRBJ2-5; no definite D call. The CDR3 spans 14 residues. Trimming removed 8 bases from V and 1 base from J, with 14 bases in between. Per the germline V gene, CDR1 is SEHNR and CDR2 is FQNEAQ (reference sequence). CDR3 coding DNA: TGTGCCAGCTCTCCCACCCTGGGCCAAGAGACCCAGTACTTC. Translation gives CASSPTLGQETQYF.

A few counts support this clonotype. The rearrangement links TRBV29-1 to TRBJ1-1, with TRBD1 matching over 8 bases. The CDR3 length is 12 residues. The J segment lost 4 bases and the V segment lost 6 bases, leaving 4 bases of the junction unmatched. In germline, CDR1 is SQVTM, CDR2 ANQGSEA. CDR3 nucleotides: TGCAGCGTCGGACAGGGAAGCACTGAAGCTTTCTTT. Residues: CSVGQGSTEAFF.

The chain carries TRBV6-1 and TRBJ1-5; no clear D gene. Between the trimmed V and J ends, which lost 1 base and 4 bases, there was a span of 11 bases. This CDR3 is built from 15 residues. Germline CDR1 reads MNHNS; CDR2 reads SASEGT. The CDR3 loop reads CASSEGYSRNQPQHF. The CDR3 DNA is TGTGCCAGCAGTGAAGGGTATTCCCGGAATCAGCCCCAGCATTTT.

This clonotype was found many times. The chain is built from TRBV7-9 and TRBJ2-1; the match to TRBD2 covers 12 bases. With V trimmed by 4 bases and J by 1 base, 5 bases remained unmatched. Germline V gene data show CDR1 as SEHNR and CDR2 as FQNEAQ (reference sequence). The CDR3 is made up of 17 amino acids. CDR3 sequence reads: CASSSLAGGRSYNEQFF. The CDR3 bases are TGTGCCAGCAGCTCACTAGCGGGAGGTCGGTCCTACAATGAGCAGTTCTTC. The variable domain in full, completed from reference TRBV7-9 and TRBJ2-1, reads DTGVSQNPRHKITKRGQNVTFRCDPISEHNRLYWYRQTLGQGPEFLTYFQNEAQLEKSRLLSDRFSAERPKGSFSTLEIQRTEQGDSAMYLCASSSLAGGRSYNEQFFGPGTRLTVL.

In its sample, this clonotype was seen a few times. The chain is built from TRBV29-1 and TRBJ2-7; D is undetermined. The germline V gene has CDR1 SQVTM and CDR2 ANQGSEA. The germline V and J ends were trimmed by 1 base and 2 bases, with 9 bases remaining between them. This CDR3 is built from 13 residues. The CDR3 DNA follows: TGCAGCGTTGAAGTTGGTGGACCCTACGAGCAGTACTTC. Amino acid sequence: CSVEVGGPYEQYF.

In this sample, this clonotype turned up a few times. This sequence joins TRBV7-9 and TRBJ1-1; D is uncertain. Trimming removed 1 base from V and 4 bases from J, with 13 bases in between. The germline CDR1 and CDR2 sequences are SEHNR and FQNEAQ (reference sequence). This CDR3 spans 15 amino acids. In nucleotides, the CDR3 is TGTGCCAGCAGCTTAGGGCAAACGGGGTTCACTGAAGCTTTCTTT. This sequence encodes CASSLGQTGFTEAFF.

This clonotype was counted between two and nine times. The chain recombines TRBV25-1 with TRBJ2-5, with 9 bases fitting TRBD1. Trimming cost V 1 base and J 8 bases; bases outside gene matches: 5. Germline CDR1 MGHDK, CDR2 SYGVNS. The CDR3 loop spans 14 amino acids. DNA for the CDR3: TGTGCCAGCAGTGAATTGGGACAGGGTAGTACCCAGTACTTC. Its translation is CASSELGQGSTQYF.

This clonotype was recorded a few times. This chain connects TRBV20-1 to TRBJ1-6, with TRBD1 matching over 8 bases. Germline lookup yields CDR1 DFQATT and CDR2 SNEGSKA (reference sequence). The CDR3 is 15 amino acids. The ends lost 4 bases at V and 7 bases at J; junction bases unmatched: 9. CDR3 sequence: CSAKEPGQANSPLHF. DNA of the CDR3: TGCAGTGCTAAGGAACCGGGACAGGCAAATTCACCCCTCCACTTT.

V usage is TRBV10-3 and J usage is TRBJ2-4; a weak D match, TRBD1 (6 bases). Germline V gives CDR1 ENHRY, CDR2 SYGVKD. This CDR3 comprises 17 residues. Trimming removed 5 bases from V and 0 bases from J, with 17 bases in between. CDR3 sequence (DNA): TGTGCCATCAGTCCCGGGCCGGGACAACTAGCCAAAAACATTCAGTACTTC. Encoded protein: CAISPGPGQLAKNIQYF.

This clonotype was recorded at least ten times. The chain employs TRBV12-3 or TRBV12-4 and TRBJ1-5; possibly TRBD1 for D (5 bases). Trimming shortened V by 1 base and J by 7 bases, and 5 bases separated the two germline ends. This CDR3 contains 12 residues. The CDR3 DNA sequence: TGTGCCAGCAGTTTAGAGGGGCAGCCCCAGCATTTT. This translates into CASSLEGQPQHF.

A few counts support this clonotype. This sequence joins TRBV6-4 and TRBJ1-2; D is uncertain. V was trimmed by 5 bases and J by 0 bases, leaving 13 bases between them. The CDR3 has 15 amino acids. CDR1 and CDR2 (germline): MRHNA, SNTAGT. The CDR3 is CASSPSVNSNYGYTF. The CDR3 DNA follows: TGTGCCAGCAGTCCCTCAGTCAATTCTAACTATGGCTACACCTTC.

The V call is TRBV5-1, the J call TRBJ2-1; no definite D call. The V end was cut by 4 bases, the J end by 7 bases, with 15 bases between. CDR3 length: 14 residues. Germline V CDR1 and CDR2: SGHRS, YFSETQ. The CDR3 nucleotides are TGCGCCAGCAGCGGCGGTGACGCCGTGAATGAGCAGTTCTTC. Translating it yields CASSGGDAVNEQFF.

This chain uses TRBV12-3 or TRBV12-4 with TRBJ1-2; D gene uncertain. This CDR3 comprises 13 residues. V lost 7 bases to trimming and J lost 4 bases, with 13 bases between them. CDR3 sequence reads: CASTPEIGYGYTF. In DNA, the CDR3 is TGTGCCAGCACTCCGGAAATCGGCTATGGCTACACCTTC.

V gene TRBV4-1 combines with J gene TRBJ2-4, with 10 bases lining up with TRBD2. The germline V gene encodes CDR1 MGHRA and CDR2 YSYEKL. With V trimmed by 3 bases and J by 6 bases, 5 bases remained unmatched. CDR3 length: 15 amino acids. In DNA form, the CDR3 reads TGCGCCAGCAGCCAGCCCGGGACTAGCGTAAACATTCAGTACTTC. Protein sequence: CASSQPGTSVNIQYF.

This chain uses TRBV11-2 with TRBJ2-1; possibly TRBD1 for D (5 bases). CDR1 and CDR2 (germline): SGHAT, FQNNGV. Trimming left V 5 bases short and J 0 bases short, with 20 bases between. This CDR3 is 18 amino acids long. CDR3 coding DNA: TGTGCCAGCAGCCTCACCTACAGGTCCCGTAGCTCCTACAATGAGCAGTTCTTC. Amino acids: CASSLTYRSRSSYNEQFF.

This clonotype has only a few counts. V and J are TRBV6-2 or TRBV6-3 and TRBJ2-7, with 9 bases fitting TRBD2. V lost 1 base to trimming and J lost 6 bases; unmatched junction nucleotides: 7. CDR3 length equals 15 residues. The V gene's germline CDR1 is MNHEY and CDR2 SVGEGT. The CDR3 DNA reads TGTGCCAGCAGTTACTTTGCGGGAGGGCTCGGCGAGCAGTACTTC. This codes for CASSYFAGGLGEQYF.

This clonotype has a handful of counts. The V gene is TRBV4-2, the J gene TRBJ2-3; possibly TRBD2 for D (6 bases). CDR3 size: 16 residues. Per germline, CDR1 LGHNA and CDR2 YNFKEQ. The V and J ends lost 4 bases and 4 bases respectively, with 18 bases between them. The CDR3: CASSRSGTGDADTQYF. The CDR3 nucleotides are TGTGCCAGCAGCCGTTCGGGGACTGGGGACGCAGATACGCAGTATTTT.

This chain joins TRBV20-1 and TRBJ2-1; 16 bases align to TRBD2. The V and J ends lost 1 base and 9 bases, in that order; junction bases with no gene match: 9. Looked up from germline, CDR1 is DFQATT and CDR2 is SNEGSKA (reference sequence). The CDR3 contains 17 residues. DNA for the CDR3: TGCAGTGCTAGAGGGCCGGGGACTAGCGGGAGGGAAGGTGAGCAGTTCTTC. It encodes CSARGPGTSGREGEQFF.

The CDR3 reads CASSLRAGTPIYEQYF. The DNA for the CDR3 is TGTGCCAGCAGCCTTAGAGCCGGGACACCAATCTACGAGCAGTACTTC. The chain recombines TRBV7-9 with TRBJ2-7, with D tentatively TRBD1 (6 bases). The CDR3 spans 16 residues. V gave up 5 bases and J gave up 3 bases, with 20 bases separating them. Germline lookup yields CDR1 SEHNR and CDR2 FQNEAQ (reference sequence).

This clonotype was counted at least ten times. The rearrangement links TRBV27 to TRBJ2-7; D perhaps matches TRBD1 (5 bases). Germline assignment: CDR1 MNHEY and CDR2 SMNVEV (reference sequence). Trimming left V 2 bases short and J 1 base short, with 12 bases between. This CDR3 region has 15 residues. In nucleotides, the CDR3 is TGTGCCAGCAGTTTACTGGCAGGGAATTCCTACGAGCAGTACTTC. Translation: CASSLLAGNSYEQYF.